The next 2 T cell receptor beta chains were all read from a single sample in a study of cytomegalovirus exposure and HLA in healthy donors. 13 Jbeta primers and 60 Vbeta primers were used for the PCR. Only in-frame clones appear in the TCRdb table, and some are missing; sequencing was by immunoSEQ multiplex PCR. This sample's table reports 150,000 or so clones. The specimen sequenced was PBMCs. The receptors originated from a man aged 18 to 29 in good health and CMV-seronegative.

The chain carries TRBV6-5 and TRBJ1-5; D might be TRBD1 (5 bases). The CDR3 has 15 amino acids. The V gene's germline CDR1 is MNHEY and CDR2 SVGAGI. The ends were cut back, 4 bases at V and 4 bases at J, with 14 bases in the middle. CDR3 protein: CASSSAGTGNQPQHF. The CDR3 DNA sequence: TGTGCCAGCAGTTCAGCCGGGACTGGGAATCAGCCCCAGCATTTT.

CDR3 sequence reads: CASSPGTSGVHEQYF. The CDR3 nucleotides read TGCGCCAGCAGCCCCGGGACTAGCGGGGTCCACGAGCAGTACTTC. This chain connects TRBV5-1 to TRBJ2-7; 13 bases are a match to TRBD2. The CDR3 has 15 residues. V gave up 4 bases and J gave up 5 bases; unmatched junction bases: 6. Germline CDR1 SGHRS, CDR2 YFSETQ. Supplemented by reference TRBV5-1 and TRBJ2-7, the full variable domain reads KAGVTQTPRYLIKTRGQQVTLSCSPISGHRSVSWYQQTPGQGLQFLFEYFSETQRNKGNFPGRFSGRQFSNSRSEMNVSTLELGDSALYLCASSPGTSGVHEQYFGPGTRLTVT.